This T cell receptor beta chain was sequenced in a study of early T cells in non-severe SARS-CoV-2 infection. Individual cDNA molecules each received unique molecular identifiers attached to them. In TCRdb, the 5' RACE reads were re-called with MiXCR into one record per CDR3 protein. The sample lists approximately 97,000 distinct CDR3 sequences, approximately 10% occurring once. The CDR3 is 17 residues long. CDR1 and CDR2 from the germline V gene are SGHDT and YYEEEE. Trimming removed 0 bases at V and 0 bases at J, with 15 bases between. Sample: whole blood, taken at baseline. The clonotype was recovered from an adult who was a healthcare worker with PCR-confirmed SARS-CoV-2 infection or an uninfected control (not recorded which). The chain recombines TRBV5-6 with TRBJ1-1; D is unresolved. CDR3 loop: CASSLEQVLVVNTEAFF. The CDR3 bases are TGTGCCAGCAGCTTGGAGCAGGTGCTGGTTGTGAACACTGAAGCTTTCTTT.